This passage covers 19 T cell receptor beta chains from one sample sequenced in a study of T cells in Graves' hyperthyroidism and ophthalmopathy. TCR beta CDR3 sequences were amplified from RNA transcripts. An initial round of RT-PCR targeting the TCR CDR3 relied on the HTBI primer set. TCRdb re-analysed the multiplex PCR reads in MiXCR, keeping a single row per CDR3 protein. The sample shows around 350,000 distinct CDR3 sequences, about 15% of them seen only once. Sequenced material: blood. These receptors were collected from an older woman with Graves' ophthalmopathy.

The J gene is TRBJ2-4, the V gene TRBV24-1, with D perhaps TRBD1 (5 bases). There are 14 residues in the CDR3. Trimming took 3 bases from V and 7 from J, leaving 12 bases between them. Germline V gene lookup returns CDR1 KGHDR and CDR2 SFDVKD. The CDR3 bases are TGTGCCACCAGTGATCAGGGTCCCCAGAACATTCAGTACTTC. Translating gives CATSDQGPQNIQYF.

The chain links TRBV27 to TRBJ2-7; tentative D call: TRBD2 (5 bases). The CDR3 has 17 amino acids. Trimming took off 4 bases at V and 3 bases at J, with 22 bases between the two ends. Germline CDR1 is MNHEY and CDR2 is SMNVEV (reference sequence). CDR3 loop: CASSSLSSQRLYYEQYF. Written as DNA, the CDR3 is TGTGCCAGCAGTTCCTTGTCTAGTCAGCGGCTGTACTACGAGCAGTACTTC.

The chain carries TRBV6-5 and TRBJ2-7; 10 bases match TRBD1. The CDR3 has 15 residues. The V and J ends lost 2 bases and 3 bases, in that order; junction bases with no gene match: 4. Germline lookup yields CDR1 MNHEY and CDR2 SVGAGI. CDR3 sequence: CASSYRDRGHYEQYF. The DNA for the CDR3 is TGTGCCAGCAGTTACCGGGACAGGGGACACTACGAGCAGTACTTC.

The V call is TRBV5-1, the J call TRBJ2-3; the D is unclear. This CDR3 is built from 15 residues. Germline V lookup: CDR1 SGHRS, CDR2 YFSETQ. V lost 1 base and J lost 1, with 10 bases in between. The CDR3 DNA reads TGCGCCAGCAGCTTGACGAGACTCGGCACAGATACGCAGTATTTT. This codes for CASSLTRLGTDTQYF. The variable domain in full, with the rest retrieved from reference TRBV5-1 and TRBJ2-3, is KAGVTQTPRYLIKTRGQQVTLSCSPISGHRSVSWYQQTPGQGLQFLFEYFSETQRNKGNFPGRFSGRQFSNSRSEMNVSTLELGDSALYLCASSLTRLGTDTQYFGPGTRLTVL.

This clonotype was observed at least ten times. The chain links TRBV5-8 to TRBJ1-5; 7 bases agree with TRBD1. With V trimmed by 3 bases and J by 0 bases, 6 bases remained unmatched. Germline CDR1 SGHTS, CDR2 YDEGEE. CDR3 length equals 16 residues. Here the CDR3 DNA reads TGTGCCAGCAGCTGGGGGACAGTCTATAGCAATCAGCCCCAGCATTTT. This encodes CASSWGTVYSNQPQHF.

About this clonotype itself: The junction and the germline gene differ at one end; a read error may be behind it. The V and J genes are TRBV5-1 and TRBJ2-2; TRBD2 matches at 12 bases. Germline V gene lookup returns CDR1 SGHRS and CDR2 YFSETQ. The CDR3 sequence is 15 residues long. CDR3 protein: CASSKLAGGPGELSF. The CDR3 coding sequence is TGCGCCAGCAGTAAACTAGCGGGAGGCCCCGGGGAGCTGTCTTTT.

This chain joins TRBV7-3 and TRBJ2-3; 8 positions agree with TRBD2. The V and J ends lost 5 bases and 1 base, in that order; junction bases with no gene match: 5. CDR1 is SGHTA, CDR2 FQGTGA, per germline. The CDR3 runs to 15 residues. As DNA, the CDR3 is TGTGCCAGCAGCATTAGCGGGAAGGGCACAGATACGCAGTATTTT. Amino acid sequence: CASSISGKGTDTQYF.

This clonotype occurred many times. The rearrangement uses TRBV3-1 and TRBJ2-3, with D maybe TRBD2 (6 bases). The CDR3 is made up of 13 amino acids. Per the germline V gene, CDR1 is LGHDT and CDR2 is YNNKEL (reference sequence). Between the trimmed V and J ends, which lost 5 bases and 4 bases, there was a span of 10 bases. CDR3 amino acids: CASSDGGADTQYF. In nucleotides, the CDR3 is TGTGCCAGCAGCGACGGAGGGGCAGATACGCAGTATTTT.

This clonotype was observed a few times. The chain joins TRBV25-1 to TRBJ2-1, with D perhaps being TRBD1 or TRBD2 (6 bases each). Trimming stripped 5 bases from V and 8 bases from J, with 16 bases between. Germline lookup yields CDR1 MGHDK and CDR2 SYGVNS. This CDR3 is 14 amino acids long. CDR3 in DNA: TGTGCCAGCAGTCAAGGACGGGGGCAGGATGAGCAGTTCTTC. Its translation: CASSQGRGQDEQFF.

This clonotype was counted once. The chain recombines TRBV24-1 with TRBJ2-1; 13 bases map to TRBD2. V shed 5 bases, J shed 7 bases, and the junction held 13 bases outside the gene matches. Looked up from germline, CDR1 is KGHDR and CDR2 is SFDVKD. The CDR3 is 18 amino acids. The CDR3 is CATSGGLAGVGRLNEQFF. CDR3 nucleotide sequence: TGTGCCACCAGTGGAGGACTAGCGGGAGTGGGCCGTCTTAATGAGCAGTTCTTC.

This clonotype occurred a few times. J is TRBJ2-2 and V is TRBV20-1; TRBD1 is a possible D gene (7 bases). Trimming removed 6 bases at V and 2 bases at J, with 13 bases between. The CDR3 loop spans 14 amino acids. From germline, CDR1 is DFQATT and CDR2 SNEGSKA (reference sequence). CDR3 loop: CSAEQGGNTGELFF. The CDR3 nucleotides read TGCAGTGCCGAGCAGGGGGGCAACACCGGGGAGCTGTTTTTT.

This clonotype was seen a few times. The chain combines TRBV20-1 with TRBJ1-3; D not certain. The CDR3 has 14 residues. Deletions cut 5 bases from V and 0 bases from J, with 11 bases between. The V gene's germline CDR1 is DFQATT and CDR2 SNEGSKA (reference sequence). In nucleotides, the CDR3 is TGCAGTGCTCCTGACACCTTCTCTGGAAACACCATATATTTT. The encoded protein is CSAPDTFSGNTIYF.

In its sample, this clonotype was seen a few times. CDR3 DNA sequence: TGTGCCACCAGCAGGCAAATAGGTTTAGATGAGCAGTTCTTC. It is translated as CATSRQIGLDEQFF. The V call is TRBV15, the J call TRBJ2-1; D is uncertain. Germline V lookup: CDR1 LNHNV, CDR2 YYDKDF (reference sequence). V was pared by 3 bases and J by 8 bases, with 14 bases between. The CDR3 contains 14 residues. Together with reference TRBV15 and TRBJ2-1, the CDR3 gives the full variable domain: DAMVIQNPRYQVTQFGKPVTLSCSQTLNHNVMYWYQQKSSQAPKLLFHYYDKDFNNEADTPDNFQSRRPNTSFCFLDIRSPGLGDTAMYLCATSRQIGLDEQFFGPGTRLTVL.

This clonotype was counted ten times or more. The CDR3 sequence is CASRKRGPSGSDTGELFF. The CDR3 nucleotides are TGTGCCAGCAGAAAGCGGGGACCTAGCGGGAGTGACACCGGGGAGCTGTTTTTT. The chain links TRBV6-1 to TRBJ2-2; TRBD2 matches 10 bases. The CDR3 spans 18 residues. Per germline, CDR1 MNHNS and CDR2 SASEGT. V was pared by 6 bases and J by 3 bases, with 13 bases of the junction left unmatched.

The chain uses TRBV28 and TRBJ2-7; 10 bases map to TRBD2. The J segment lost 5 bases and the V segment lost 1 base, leaving 8 bases of the junction unmatched. Germline CDR1 reads MDHEN; CDR2 reads SYDVKM. The CDR3 sequence is 16 residues long. CDR3 amino acids: CASSLFLAGVTHEQYF. DNA for the CDR3: TGTGCCAGCAGTTTATTTCTAGCGGGAGTAACCCACGAGCAGTACTTC.

This clonotype was detected ten times or more. J is TRBJ2-3 and V is TRBV12-3 or TRBV12-4; 10 bases align to TRBD2. The CDR3 extends over 14 amino acids. V lost 7 bases and J lost 4; bases outside the gene matches: 5. The CDR3 DNA follows: TGTGCCAGCAATCGAGCGGGAGGGCCAGATACGCAGTATTTT. Its translation: CASNRAGGPDTQYF.

This clonotype was picked up many times. V and J are TRBV27 and TRBJ2-1; 9 nucleotides match TRBD2. The CDR3 extends over 16 amino acids. V was pared by 2 bases and J by 4 bases, with 6 bases of the junction left unmatched. CDR1 and CDR2 (germline): MNHEY, SMNVEV (reference sequence). The CDR3 bases are TGTGCCAGCAGTTTACAGGGACTAGCCTATTACAATGAGCAGTTCTTC. Protein product: CASSLQGLAYYNEQFF.

This clonotype came up a few times. The chain recombines TRBV6-1 with TRBJ2-1; TRBD2 might be the D (7 bases). This CDR3 region has 14 residues. V gave up 10 bases and J gave up 2 bases, with 15 bases separating them. The germline gives CDR1 MNHNS, CDR2 SASEGT. CDR3 sequence (DNA): TGTGCCACCTTAGGGGGGGGCCCCTACAATGAGCAGTTCTTC. This sequence encodes CATLGGGPYNEQFF.

The chain has TRBV20-1 and TRBJ2-7, with D perhaps TRBD1 or TRBD2 (5 bases each). The CDR3 has 13 residues. Germline-derived CDR1 and CDR2 are DFQATT and SNEGSKA (reference sequence). Trimming took 3 bases from V and 4 from J, leaving 13 bases between them. CDR3 protein: CSARFGTQYEQYF. CDR3 coding DNA: TGCAGTGCTAGGTTTGGGACCCAGTACGAGCAGTACTTC.